This TCR beta chain was sequenced during a study of shared clonotypes between healthy human individuals (dated by TCRdb to the early 2020s). Turning to the overall study: The cohort comprised a couple of women and a few men aged 18 to 49 years. To increase sequencing depth and limit assay-specific biases, TCR repertoire library preparation and sequencing were carried out by different laboratories using diverse techniques. Per donor, three plates each were used for CD4 naive and CD4 memory, two for CD8 naive, and one for CD8 memory. Blood TCR repertoires of a handful of healthy adults were deeply sequenced to estimate repertoire size and the extent of clonotype sharing between individuals. Between about 0.85 and 9.5 billion PBMCs per donor were obtained by leukapheresis. Beyond this particular receptor, the publication reports: Compared with non-shared clonotypes, clonotypes shared by all four sorted-subset donors had higher generation probabilities. Based on pairwise subsampling, the degree of clonotype sharing among donors was expected to be affected by sequencing depth. Across a handful of donors, around 5.4% of naive CD4, around 3.3% of naive CD8, about 2.3% of memory CD4, and approximately 0.4% of memory CD8 clonotypes were shared. Larger estimated clonotype richness was generally found for naive subsets than for memory subsets. Rarefaction of sorted-subset datasets indicated incomplete sequencing despite the large sequencing depth. Sampling was limited to blood, and TCR repertoires in tissue likely differ from TCR repertoires in blood. Because the study included a small number of donors, the genetic and exposure-history diversity represented was limited.

TCR CDR3 regions were amplified from genomic DNA by multiplex PCR using the deep immunoSEQ assay. Extracted genomic DNA from each cell subset was distributed evenly across all wells of several immunoSEQ 96-well plates, and each plate was treated as a replicate. Each replicate PCR for sorted subsets received around 0.2 ug genomic DNA, equal to around 32,000 T cell genomes. Purified libraries were measured with a Qubit 3.0 fluorometer, size-checked on a Bioanalyzer 2100, and measured again with the KAPA Library Quantification kit. A separate single-read 150-cycle Illumina NextSeq 550 flow cell was used to sequence each immunoSEQ 96-well plate. From the authors' description of their analysis: Because the immunoSEQ output held only junctional sequences and lacked quality scores, the filtering could not match the filtering applied to full-length reads. To assign V/J genes and CDR3, sequences were annotated using PyIR, a Python wrapper for IgBLAST v1.9, with IMGT germline references. Reads with weak V/J assignments (E-value above 1e-6), missing CDR3, stop codons, out-of-frame junctions, or ambiguous translated residues were removed. V3J clonotypes were defined as sequences sharing an identical inferred V gene, J gene, and CDR3 amino acid sequence. To compute the percentage overlap between repertoires, the number of shared unique clonotypes was divided by the size of the smaller repertoire. Richness of each repertoire was evaluated using RTK rarefaction, the Chao1 estimator, and Recon v2.1 estimates of unobserved clonotypes. Generation probabilities were computed with OLGA for all TCRbeta clonotypes obtained by the gDNA method from a handful of donors. Entries here come from immuneACCESS through TCRdb and include only in-frame sequences with V and J called. Some clones fail to appear in such tables; in the studies checked, an unresolved V gene covers under half of the shortfall, and the cause of the remainder is unknown. From that table come the V and J calls and clone size; the DNA was used to work out D and trimming. The table for this sample lists fewer than 850,000 clones; about 90% of them were counted only once. About 33% of the sample goes to the ten largest clones.

As to this clone: It has no known antigen specificity. Base qualities are not provided; no much larger clone lies one nucleotide away.

The donors were healthy, HIV-negative adults with no recently reported acute infections or vaccinations. Every donor was a Caucasian adult living in Nashville, Tennessee, USA. CD8 memory samples consisted of magnetically selected CD45RO+ cells combined with CCR7-negative CD45RA+ effector memory (TemRA) cells. Blood was collected by leukapheresis, and PBMCs were isolated by Ficoll-Histopaque density gradient centrifugation and then cryopreserved in liquid nitrogen vapor phase. Analytical flow cytometry was used to check the purity and quantity of every magnetically sorted T cell population. Genomic DNA was isolated from every sorted fraction and measured by UV absorbance on a Nanodrop 2000c. Based on the germline V gene, the CDR1 and CDR2 sequences are SGHAT and FQNNGV. From the cysteine through the phenylalanine, the CDR3 covers 14 amino acids. The DNA shown is the 42-base CDR3, in frame from base 1.

The V gene is TRBV11-2 and the J gene is TRBJ2-5, with 9 junctional bases fitting TRBD1. The J call is uncertain, as TRBJ2-7 better fits the DNA end. Sequencing input: memory CD8+ T cells from PBMCs. The cell subset or site label for this specimen denotes: CD45RO+ cells pooled with CCR7-negative TemRA cells. The receptor's source is a young man in good health. Some clones in this sample may be carry-over from other donors' samples. This receptor carries the CDR3 CASSSRDREHEQYF. The DNA sequence reads TGTGCCAGCAGCTCCAGGGACAGGGAGCACGAGCAGTACTTC.